Presented here are 32 T cell receptor beta chains from one specimen sequenced in a study of human T cells and chemical hapten exposure. TCRdb fed the RACE reads into MiXCR, producing one record per CDR3 protein. The sample carries 300,000 to 400,000 distinct CDR3 sequences, less than 6.5% recorded once. The sample's time point: pre-sensitization, week 0. Treatment defined: therapeutic diphenylcyclopropenone sensitization with weekly scalp DPC. The sample here was whole blood, taken in connection with sensitization to the hapten diphenylcyclopropenone (DPC). The source is a woman between 50 and 59 years old with alopecia areata. Some clones in this sample may be carry-over from other donors' samples.

Only a few counts were recorded for this clonotype. The rearrangement uses TRBV25-1 and TRBJ2-7, with TRBD1 identical over 8 bases. Losses at the gene ends were 6 bases for V and 4 bases for J; bases not matched to a gene: 11. The CDR3 is made up of 15 amino acids. Germline CDR1 and CDR2: MGHDK and SYGVNS. This chain's CDR3 is CASSPRQGLMYEQYF. In DNA form, the CDR3 reads TGTGCCAGCAGCCCCAGACAGGGGTTGATGTACGAGCAGTACTTC.

This clonotype was counted a few times. This chain uses TRBV6-1 with TRBJ2-3; 10 bases are a match to TRBD2. J gave up 6 bases and V 7 bases, and 7 bases lay outside the gene matches. The CDR3 contains 14 residues. Germline V gene sequence: CDR1 MNHNS, CDR2 SASEGT. In DNA form, the CDR3 reads TGTGCCAGCAACCCTAGCGGGAGTACGGATACGCAGTATTTT. It specifies CASNPSGSTDTQYF.

The rearrangement joins TRBV27 to TRBJ2-7; D possibly corresponds to TRBD1 (6 bases). The CDR3 length is 12 residues. The V gene lost 4 bases and the J gene lost 8 bases, with 12 bases spanning the gap. Germline lookup yields CDR1 MNHEY and CDR2 SMNVEV (reference sequence). CDR3 sequence reads: CASSSTRGKQYF. The CDR3 DNA is TGTGCCAGCAGTTCAACAAGGGGGAAGCAGTACTTC.

In its sample, this clonotype was seen many times. The rearrangement uses TRBV25-1 and TRBJ2-2; TRBD1 agrees at 10 bases. The CDR3 is 17 amino acids. Germline assignment: CDR1 MGHDK and CDR2 SYGVNS. The V and J ends lost 4 bases and 1 base, in that order; junction bases with no gene match: 6. CDR3 sequence: CASSATGGGVNTGELFF. As DNA, the CDR3 is TGTGCCAGCAGTGCGACAGGGGGCGGGGTGAACACCGGGGAGCTGTTTTTT.

A note on this clonotype: The DNA is omitted, as the CDR3 cannot be located on it reliably, and the CDR3 follows TCRdb's listing. The chain has TRBV12-3 or TRBV12-4 and TRBJ2-7. The CDR3 contains 12 residues when both ends are counted. The CDR3 is CASSSSIGEQYF.

The V and J genes are TRBV27 and TRBJ2-6; D possibly corresponds to TRBD2 (7 bases). Germline CDR1 reads MNHEY; CDR2 reads SMNVEV (reference sequence). This CDR3 is 18 amino acids long. The V end lost 1 base, the J end lost 2 bases, and 15 bases lay between the germline ends. The CDR3 nucleotides are TGTGCCAGCAGTTTATTAGCCCGCGGGGGCGCTGGGGCCAACGTCCTGACTTTC. Amino acid sequence: CASSLLARGGAGANVLTF.

In its sample, this clonotype was seen a few times. The genes are TRBV29-1 and TRBJ1-3, with unresolved D. This CDR3 region has 13 residues. CDR1 is SQVTM and CDR2 is ANQGSEA in the germline V gene. V was shortened by 6 bases and J by 1 base, with 10 bases between the two germline ends. The CDR3 DNA follows: TGCAGCGTCAGGACCGGTTCTGGAAACACCATATATTTT. Translated: CSVRTGSGNTIYF.

The CDR3 reads CASTNGGSTEAFF. As DNA, the CDR3 is TGTGCCAGCACAAACGGGGGGAGCACTGAAGCTTTCTTT. V usage is TRBV11-2 and J usage is TRBJ1-1; D may be TRBD1 (5 bases). The CDR3 has 13 residues. V was shortened by 7 bases and J by 4 bases, with 13 bases between the two germline ends. Germline-derived CDR1 and CDR2 are SGHAT and FQNNGV.

This clonotype has a handful of counts. J is TRBJ2-4 and V is TRBV30; possible D gene TRBD2, 6 bases. Germline loops: CDR1 GTSNPN, CDR2 SVGIG (reference sequence). Trimming left V 0 bases short and J 8 bases short, with 20 bases between. The CDR3 loop spans 16 amino acids. This chain's CDR3 is CAWSVPVGLPEDIQYF. CDR3 coding DNA: TGTGCCTGGAGTGTTCCAGTCGGACTACCCGAAGACATTCAGTACTTC.

The chain joins TRBV24-1 to TRBJ1-1; possible D gene TRBD1, 5 bases. Trimming pared 8 bases from V and 1 base from J, leaving 10 bases between. This CDR3 spans 13 amino acids. Germline values: CDR1 KGHDR, CDR2 SFDVKD. CDR3 in amino acids: CATTSGQNTEAFF. CDR3 nucleotides: TGTGCCACCACCAGTGGACAGAACACTGAAGCTTTCTTT.

This clonotype appeared many times. J is TRBJ1-3 and V is TRBV6-6; no firm D call. Germline V gene lookup returns CDR1 MNHNY and CDR2 SVGAGI (reference sequence). CDR3 length equals 17 residues. V was clipped by 0 bases and J by 5 bases, with 17 bases between them. The CDR3 bases are TGTGCCAGCAGTTACTCTGGTCAAGCGAGCGGTCGAAACACCATATATTTT. This gives the protein CASSYSGQASGRNTIYF.

This clonotype was detected ten times or more. J is TRBJ1-4 and V is TRBV5-1; TRBD1 agrees at 8 bases. The CDR3 extends over 15 amino acids. In germline, CDR1 is SGHRS, CDR2 YFSETQ. The J segment lost 8 bases and the V segment lost 5 bases, leaving 11 bases of the junction unmatched. CDR3 sequence: CASRVPGTGPEKLFF. CDR3 nucleotides: TGCGCCAGCAGGGTTCCCGGGACAGGACCCGAAAAACTGTTTTTT.

The chain has TRBV28 and TRBJ2-3; TRBD2 aligns across 13 bases. The CDR3 runs to 16 residues. Looked up from germline, CDR1 is MDHEN and CDR2 is SYDVKM. V was clipped by 5 bases and J by 4 bases; unmatched bases: 6. CDR3 residues: CASSHGLAGESDTQYF. CDR3 in DNA: TGTGCCAGCAGTCACGGACTAGCGGGAGAATCAGATACGCAGTATTTT.

The chain uses TRBV20-1 and TRBJ2-3; 8 nucleotides agree with TRBD2. Germline V gives CDR1 DFQATT, CDR2 SNEGSKA (reference sequence). V lost 6 bases, J lost 2 bases, and 10 bases stayed unmatched. This CDR3 is 15 amino acids long. In DNA form, the CDR3 reads TGCAGTGCAAGTAGCGGGGCGGTTCTCACAGATACGCAGTATTTT. Translated: CSASSGAVLTDTQYF.

V gene TRBV30 combines with J gene TRBJ2-7, with D possibly matching TRBD2 (5 bases). The germline V and J ends were trimmed by 0 bases and 6 bases, with 6 bases remaining between them. CDR3 size: 11 residues. From germline, CDR1 is GTSNPN and CDR2 SVGIG (reference sequence). CDR3 sequence reads: CAWSVGGEQYF. In DNA form, the CDR3 reads TGTGCCTGGAGTGTAGGAGGCGAGCAGTACTTC.

The table lists this clonotype with many counts. In nucleotides, the CDR3 is TGCAGTGCCCCCGCCCAACGGGGGGCGAGCACAGATACGCAGTATTTT. Translating gives CSAPAQRGASTDTQYF. The chain joins TRBV20-1 to TRBJ2-3; D possibly corresponds to TRBD2 (7 bases). Germline V lookup: CDR1 DFQATT, CDR2 SNEGSKA (reference sequence). V was clipped by 6 bases and J by 0 bases, with 19 bases between them. CDR3 length: 16 residues.

The V gene is TRBV19, the J gene TRBJ1-2; no reliable D call. The germline V gene has CDR1 LNHDA and CDR2 SQIVND (reference sequence). Trimming removed 6 bases at V and 2 bases at J, with 16 bases between. CDR3 length: 15 amino acids. The CDR3, as DNA: TGTGCCAGTAGCCCATCCGGAACAACAAACTATGGCTACACCTTC. Its protein product is CASSPSGTTNYGYTF.

Many counts were recorded for this clonotype. This sequence joins TRBV27 and TRBJ2-5, with D unresolved. In germline, CDR1 is MNHEY, CDR2 SMNVEV (reference sequence). Trimming took off 7 bases at V and 6 bases at J, with 18 bases between the two ends. The CDR3 contains 14 residues. In nucleotides, the CDR3 is TGTGCCAGCATCCGCGGTTTTTATAGCCAGACCCAGTACTTC. Amino acid sequence: CASIRGFYSQTQYF.

This clonotype was detected only a few times. The chain joins TRBV24-1 to TRBJ2-1; 7 bases agree with TRBD1. In germline, CDR1 is KGHDR, CDR2 SFDVKD. The CDR3 extends over 12 amino acids. Trimming at V came to 3 bases and at J to 13 bases, leaving 5 bases not matched to a gene. CDR3 region: CATSDMGQKQFF. CDR3 in DNA: TGTGCCACCAGTGATATGGGACAGAAACAGTTCTTC.

This clonotype was found many times. Here the CDR3 reads CSVEGAGTDTQYF. DNA for the CDR3: TGCAGCGTTGAAGGAGCGGGCACAGATACGCAGTATTTT. The V call is TRBV29-1, the J call TRBJ2-3, with D possibly TRBD2 on 5 matching bases. Trimming removed 1 base from V and 1 base from J, with 6 bases in between. The CDR3 consists of 13 residues. CDR1 and CDR2 (germline): SQVTM, ANQGSEA.

This clonotype was detected ten times or more. The chain combines TRBV3-1 with TRBJ2-7; 12 bases are shared with TRBD1. The CDR3 consists of 14 residues. CDR1 is LGHDT, CDR2 YNNKEL, per germline (reference sequence). V dropped 3 bases and J dropped 8; count of bases not matched to a gene: 5. CDR3 region: CASSHRDRGLQQYF. CDR3 in DNA: TGTGCCAGCAGCCACCGGGACAGGGGGCTTCAGCAGTACTTC.

The V and J genes are TRBV20-1 and TRBJ2-3; D not certain. V shed 8 bases and J shed 9 bases, with 24 bases lying between them. Germline V gene data show CDR1 as DFQATT and CDR2 as SNEGSKA (reference sequence). The CDR3 has 14 residues. The CDR3 is CSSHLNTRLGTQYF. The CDR3 region has the DNA TGCAGTTCCCACCTGAATACCCGGTTAGGCACGCAGTATTTT.

This clonotype was recorded at least ten times. This chain joins TRBV11-3 and TRBJ1-2, with D tentatively TRBD1 (5 bases). The CDR3 runs to 14 residues. Germline lookup yields CDR1 SGHNT and CDR2 YENEEA. The ends were cut back, 2 bases at V and 3 bases at J, with 10 bases in the middle. CDR3 in amino acids: CASSLRGNDYGYTF. The DNA of the CDR3 is TGTGCCAGCAGCTTAAGGGGTAACGACTATGGCTACACCTTC.

This clonotype was seen a few times. The V call is TRBV10-2, the J call TRBJ2-4, with TRBD2 matching 15 bases. This CDR3 is 19 amino acids long. V lost 6 bases, J lost 0 bases, and 9 bases stayed unmatched. Germline V gives CDR1 WSHSY, CDR2 SAAADI. This CDR3 reads CASSNPGLAGGTAKNIQYF. Written as DNA, the CDR3 is TGCGCCAGCAGCAACCCGGGACTAGCGGGAGGCACAGCCAAAAACATTCAGTACTTC.

This clonotype came up many times. In DNA form, the CDR3 reads TGTGCCAGCAGCCGCGAGGGACTTTTCTCCTACGAGCAGTACTTC. It is translated as CASSREGLFSYEQYF. This sequence joins TRBV14 and TRBJ2-7; weak D call: TRBD2 (6 bases). The CDR3 is made up of 15 amino acids. The ends were cut back, 4 bases at V and 0 bases at J, with 13 bases in the middle. Germline CDR1 reads SGHDN; CDR2 reads FVKESK.

This clonotype was observed at least ten times. The J gene is TRBJ2-5, the V gene TRBV7-2; D unresolved. In germline, CDR1 is SGHTA, CDR2 FQGNSA. The CDR3 runs to 15 residues. The V gene lost 1 base and the J gene lost 5 bases, with 14 bases spanning the gap. The CDR3 sequence: CASSLVSRGGETQYF. In DNA form, the CDR3 reads TGTGCCAGCAGCTTAGTTTCGCGAGGTGGCGAGACCCAGTACTTC.

The chain has TRBV9 and TRBJ1-1, with D possibly TRBD1 on 6 matching bases. Germline CDR1 is SGDLS and CDR2 is YYNGEE. The V end was cut by 3 bases, the J end by 1 base, with 16 bases between. CDR3 length: 16 residues. DNA for the CDR3: TGTGCCAGCAGCGAAGGAGGGGGATACTCGAACACTGAAGCTTTCTTT. This codes for CASSEGGGYSNTEAFF.

This clonotype came up many times. The chain has TRBV29-1 and TRBJ2-5, with D perhaps TRBD1 (5 bases). Germline values: CDR1 SQVTM, CDR2 ANQGSEA. V dropped 1 base and J dropped 3 bases, with 6 bases sitting between them. The CDR3 length is 12 residues. As DNA, the CDR3 is TGCAGCGTTGAAGGCAGGGAAGAGACCCAGTACTTC. This translates into CSVEGREETQYF.

This clonotype was picked up many times. In nucleotides, the CDR3 is TGCGCCAGCAGAACCGATGGAAACATTCAGTACTTC. Protein sequence: CASRTDGNIQYF. The chain is built from TRBV10-2 and TRBJ2-4; D remains unclear. The V end was cut by 6 bases, the J end by 6 bases, with 9 bases between. Germline assignment: CDR1 WSHSY and CDR2 SAAADI. The CDR3 has 12 residues.

In this sample, this clonotype turned up a few times. This rearrangement joins TRBV9 to TRBJ2-1; 8 bases map to TRBD2. The CDR3 totals 15 residues. Germline assignment: CDR1 SGDLS and CDR2 YYNGEE. The trim removed 0 bases at V and 6 bases at J, leaving 5 bases unmatched. DNA of the CDR3: TGTGCCAGCAGCGTAGCGAGCGGGAGAGGCAATGAGCAGTTCTTC. Translation: CASSVASGRGNEQFF.

The rearrangement joins TRBV3-1 to TRBJ1-1, with 9 positions matching TRBD1. CDR1 is LGHDT and CDR2 is YNNKEL in the germline V gene (reference sequence). The CDR3 consists of 15 residues. The V and J ends lost 4 bases and 4 bases, in that order; junction bases with no gene match: 7. CDR3 in amino acids: CASSLVTGGPTEAFF. The DNA of the CDR3 is TGTGCCAGCAGCCTCGTGACAGGGGGGCCCACTGAAGCTTTCTTT.

The sample holds many counts of this clonotype. The J gene is TRBJ1-1, the V gene TRBV6-2 or TRBV6-3, with D possibly matching TRBD1 (5 bases). Germline V gene lookup returns CDR1 MNHEY and CDR2 SVGEGT. V dropped 6 bases and J dropped 1 base, with 9 bases sitting between them. The CDR3 sequence is 13 residues long. The CDR3 is CASRTVPNTEAFF. The CDR3 DNA reads TGTGCCAGCAGGACAGTTCCGAACACTGAAGCTTTCTTT.